The 4 T cell receptor beta chains given below trace back to one sample, sequenced in a study of beta chain features in type 1 diabetes. Isolated RNA was reverse transcribed in full, so expressed TCRB transcripts were sequenced. Clones were read by immunoSEQ multiplex PCR, and TCRdb kept only the in-frame ones, dropping some. Found here are 350,000 to 400,000 clones, less than 15% of them singletons; the top ten hold under 0.02%. The sample was naive CD4+ T cells from blood. The receptors derive from a woman between 18 and 29 years old in good health.

This clone was counted between two and nine times. This chain links TRBV30 with TRBJ2-3; perhaps TRBD1 as D (5 bases). V was clipped by 3 bases and J by 6 bases, with 13 bases between them. CDR1 is GTSNPN and CDR2 is SVGIG in the germline V gene (reference sequence). This CDR3 has 13 residues. The CDR3 protein is CAWSRDRPDTQYF. The DNA of the CDR3 is TGTGCCTGGAGCAGGGATCGGCCCGATACGCAGTATTTT.

This clone was detected only a few times. The rearrangement links TRBV6-5 to TRBJ2-7; maybe TRBD1 (6 bases). Germline V lookup: CDR1 MNHEY, CDR2 SVGAGI. The CDR3 has 14 amino acids. V lost 3 bases and J 3 bases, leaving 12 bases between the germline ends. For the CDR3, the DNA is TGTGCCAGCAGTTATCTACAGGGTTTCTACGAGCAGTACTTC. It codes for CASSYLQGFYEQYF.

This clone was counted only a few times. The V call is TRBV27, the J call TRBJ2-7, with 7 bases aligning to TRBD2. The CDR3 has 13 residues. CDR1 is MNHEY, CDR2 SMNVEV, per germline (reference sequence). V dropped 7 bases and J dropped 3; count of bases not matched to a gene: 6. The CDR3, as DNA: TGTGCCAGCACTAGCGGACTTTTCTACGAGCAGTACTTC. Translation gives CASTSGLFYEQYF.

The table lists this clone with a few counts. The chain recombines TRBV7-9 with TRBJ1-4, with D maybe TRBD1 (6 bases). Trimming cost V 4 bases and J 11 bases, with 20 bases left between them. The CDR3 is 15 residues long. CDR1 is SEHNR and CDR2 is FQNEAQ in the germline V gene (reference sequence). CDR3 loop: CASSSPDRLRGKLFF. The CDR3 DNA reads TGTGCCAGCAGCTCCCCCGACAGGTTACGGGGTAAACTGTTTTTT.